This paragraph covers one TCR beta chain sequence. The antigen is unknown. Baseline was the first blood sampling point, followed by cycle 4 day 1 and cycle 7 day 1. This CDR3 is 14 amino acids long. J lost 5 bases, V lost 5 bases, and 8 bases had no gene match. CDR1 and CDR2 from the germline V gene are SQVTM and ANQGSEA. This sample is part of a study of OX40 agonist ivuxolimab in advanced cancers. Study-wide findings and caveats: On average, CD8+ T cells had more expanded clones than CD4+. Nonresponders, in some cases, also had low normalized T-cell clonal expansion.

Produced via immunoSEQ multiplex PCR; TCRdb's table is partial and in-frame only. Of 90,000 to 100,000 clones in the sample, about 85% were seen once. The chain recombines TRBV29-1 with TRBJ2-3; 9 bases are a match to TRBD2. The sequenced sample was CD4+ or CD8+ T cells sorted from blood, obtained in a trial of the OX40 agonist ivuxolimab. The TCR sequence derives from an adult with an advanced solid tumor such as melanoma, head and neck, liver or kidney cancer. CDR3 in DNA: TGCAGCGTTCGCGCTAGCGGGACTCGAGATACGCAGTATTTT. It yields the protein CSVRASGTRDTQYF.